At least ten counts were recorded for the clone carrying this TCR beta chain. What it binds is unknown. The source of the sample is a study of T-cell reconstitution after alpha-beta-depleted transplantation in children. The V gene lost 6 bases and the J gene lost 1 base, with 7 bases spanning the gap. Germline V gives CDR1 MNHEY, CDR2 SVGEGT. The CDR3 consists of 12 residues. Unique molecular identifiers were used in preparing the TCRbeta library. A single record per CDR3 protein comes from TCRdb applying MiXCR to the PCR reads. The data contain a few hundred thousand distinct CDR3 sequences, approximately 11% of them seen just once; the ten biggest clones take up 28%. Study results and limitations: A year had passed since transplant, and T-cell counts and diversity by then came mostly from newly produced T cells. Where some patients showed high TCRbeta diversity at day 60, it came from recipient T cells and thymic progenitors that had survived.

Sequences were derived from PBMCs, sampled before TCRalphabeta/CD19-depleted stem cell transplant. This chain connects TRBV6-2 or TRBV6-3 to TRBJ2-7; maybe TRBD2 (6 bases). The origin of this receptor is a child under two years old with acute myeloid leukemia, due to receive a stem cell transplant. The DNA of the CDR3 is TGTGCCAGCAGGGGACTTTCCTACGAGCAGTACTTC. This codes for CASRGLSYEQYF.